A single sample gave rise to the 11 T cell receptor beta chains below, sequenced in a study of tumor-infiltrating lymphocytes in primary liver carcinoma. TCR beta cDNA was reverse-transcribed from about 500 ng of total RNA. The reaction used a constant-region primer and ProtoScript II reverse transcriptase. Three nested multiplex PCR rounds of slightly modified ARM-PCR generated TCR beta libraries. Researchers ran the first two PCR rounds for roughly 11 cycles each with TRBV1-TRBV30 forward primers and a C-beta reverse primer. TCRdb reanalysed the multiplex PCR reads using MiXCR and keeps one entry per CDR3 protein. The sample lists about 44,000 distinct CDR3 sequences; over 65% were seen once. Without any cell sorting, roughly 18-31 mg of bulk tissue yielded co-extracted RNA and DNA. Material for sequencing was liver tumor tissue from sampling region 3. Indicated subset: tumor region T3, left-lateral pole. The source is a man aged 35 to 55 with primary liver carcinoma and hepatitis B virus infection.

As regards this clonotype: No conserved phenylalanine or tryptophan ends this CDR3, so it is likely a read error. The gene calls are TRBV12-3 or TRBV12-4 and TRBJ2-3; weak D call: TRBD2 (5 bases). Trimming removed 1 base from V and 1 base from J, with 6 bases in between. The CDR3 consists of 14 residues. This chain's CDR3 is CASSLGRGTDTQYL. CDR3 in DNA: TGTGCCAGCAGTTTAGGGCGGGGCACAGATACGCAGTATTTG.

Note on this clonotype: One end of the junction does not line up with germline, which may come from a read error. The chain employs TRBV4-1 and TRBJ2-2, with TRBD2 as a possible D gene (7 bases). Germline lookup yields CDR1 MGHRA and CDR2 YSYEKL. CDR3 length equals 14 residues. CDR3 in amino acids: CASSQALNTGGLPF. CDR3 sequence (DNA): TGCGCCAGCAGCCAAGCTCTGAACACCGGGGGGCTGCCTTTT.

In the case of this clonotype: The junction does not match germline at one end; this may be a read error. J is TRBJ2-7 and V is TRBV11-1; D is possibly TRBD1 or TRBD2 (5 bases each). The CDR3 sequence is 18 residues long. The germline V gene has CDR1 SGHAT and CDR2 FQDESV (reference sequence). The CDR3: CASGFNFARTGQPYEQYF. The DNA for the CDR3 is TGTGCCAGCGGCTTCAACTTTGCACGGACGGGGCAACCCTACGAGCAGTACTTC.

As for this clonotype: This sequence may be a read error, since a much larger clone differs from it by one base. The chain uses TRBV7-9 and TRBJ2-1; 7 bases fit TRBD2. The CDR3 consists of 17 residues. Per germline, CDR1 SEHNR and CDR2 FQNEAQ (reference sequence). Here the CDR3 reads CASSLALGGSSYNGQFF. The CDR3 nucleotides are TGTGCCAGCAGCTTAGCGCTGGGCGGGAGCTCCTACAATGGGCAGTTCTTC.

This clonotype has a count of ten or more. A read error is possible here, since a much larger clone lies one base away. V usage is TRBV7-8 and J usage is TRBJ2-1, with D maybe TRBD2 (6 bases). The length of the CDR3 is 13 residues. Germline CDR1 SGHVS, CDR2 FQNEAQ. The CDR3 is CVSSHQGGAEQFF. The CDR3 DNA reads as TGTGTCAGCAGTCACCAAGGAGGGGCTGAGCAGTTCTTC.

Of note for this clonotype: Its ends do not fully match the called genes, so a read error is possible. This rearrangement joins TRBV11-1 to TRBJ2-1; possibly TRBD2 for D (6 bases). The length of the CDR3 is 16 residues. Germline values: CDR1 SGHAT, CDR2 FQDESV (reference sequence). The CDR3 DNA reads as TGTGTCAGCAGCTCCCAACTAGCTGGGGCAGACAATGAACAGTTCTTC. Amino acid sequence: CVSSSQLAGADNEQFF.

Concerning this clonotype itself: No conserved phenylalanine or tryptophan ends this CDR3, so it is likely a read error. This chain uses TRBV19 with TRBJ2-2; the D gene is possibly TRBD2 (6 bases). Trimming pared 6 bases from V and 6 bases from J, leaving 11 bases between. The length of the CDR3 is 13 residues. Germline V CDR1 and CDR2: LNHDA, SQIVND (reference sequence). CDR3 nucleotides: TGTGCCAGTAGCCACGGGAGTTCCGGGGAGCTGTTTTTA. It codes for CASSHGSSGELFL.

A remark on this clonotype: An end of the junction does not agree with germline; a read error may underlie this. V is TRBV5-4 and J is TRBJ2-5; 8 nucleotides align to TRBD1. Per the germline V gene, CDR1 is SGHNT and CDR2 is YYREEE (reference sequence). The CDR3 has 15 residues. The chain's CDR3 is CTSSSMTGVGEIQYF. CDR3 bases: TGTACCAGCAGCAGCATGACAGGGGTTGGCGAGATCCAGTACTTC.

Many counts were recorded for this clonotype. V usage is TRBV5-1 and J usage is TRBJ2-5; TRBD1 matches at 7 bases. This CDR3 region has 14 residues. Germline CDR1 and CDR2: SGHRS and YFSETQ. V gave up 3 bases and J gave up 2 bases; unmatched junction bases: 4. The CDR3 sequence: CASSWGQTQETQYF. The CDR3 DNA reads TGCGCCAGCAGCTGGGGACAGACTCAAGAGACCCAGTACTTC.

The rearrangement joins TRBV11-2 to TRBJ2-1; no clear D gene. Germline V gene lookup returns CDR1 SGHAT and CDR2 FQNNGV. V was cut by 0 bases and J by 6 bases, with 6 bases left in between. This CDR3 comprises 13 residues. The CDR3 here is CASSLDMGNEQFF. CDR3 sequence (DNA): TGTGCCAGCAGCTTAGACATGGGCAATGAGCAGTTCTTC.

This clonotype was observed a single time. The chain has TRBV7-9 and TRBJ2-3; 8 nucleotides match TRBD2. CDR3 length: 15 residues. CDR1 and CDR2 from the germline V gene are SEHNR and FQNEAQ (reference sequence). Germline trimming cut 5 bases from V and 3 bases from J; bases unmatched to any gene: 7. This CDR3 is CASSHIAGHTDTQYF. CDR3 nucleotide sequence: TGTGCCAGCAGCCACATAGCGGGACATACAGATACGCAGTATTTT.